This T cell receptor (beta chain) was profiled in a study of blood T cell repertoires in COVID-19. About the research overall: Collection of acute and convalescent COVID-19 samples took place in the United States, Italy and Spain. PBMCs, B-cell-depleted T cells, or T cells were the source of the cDNA or gDNA that made up the material.

V shed 0 bases and J shed 0 bases, with 15 bases lying between them. The length of the CDR3 is 17 residues. Germline assignment: CDR1 SGHRS and CDR2 YFSETQ. In the authors' workflow: From reference gene primer amplification, estimates of nucleated cell counts were derived. Repertoires were generated with immunoSEQ multiplex PCR, while TCRdb's copy carries only in-frame clones and drops some. That table supplies the V and J calls and clone size; D and trimming were determined from the DNA. The table lists roughly 150,000 clones, 70% to 90% of them singletons. This clonotype was sampled from a man in his 60s with acute or convalescent COVID-19. The V and J genes are TRBV5-1 and TRBJ1-1, with D maybe TRBD1 (5 bases). The material sequenced was peripheral blood. The CDR3 sequence is CASSLEGAPNLNTEAFF. CDR3 bases: TGCGCCAGCAGCTTGGAAGGGGCCCCGAACCTGAACACTGAAGCTTTCTTT. The full variable domain, with the rest looked up from reference TRBV5-1 and TRBJ1-1, is KAGVTQTPRYLIKTRGQQVTLSCSPISGHRSVSWYQQTPGQGLQFLFEYFSETQRNKGNFPGRFSGRQFSNSRSEMNVSTLELGDSALYLCASSLEGAPNLNTEAFFGQGTRLTVV.